These 26 T cell receptor beta chains originate from one sample sequenced in a study of T cells expressing NK-cell markers. TCRdb re-analyzed the 5' RACE reads; it lists each CDR3 protein once, without DNA. Listed are under 500,000 distinct CDR3 sequences; about 7.3% falls within the top ten. Sequences were obtained from blood T cells: a sorted CD56 or NKG2C T cell subset, CD4+ or CD8+ T cells, or bulk PBMC T cells (not recorded which). The origin of the receptors is a woman aged 18 to 75 in good health.

The chain joins TRBV4-3 to TRBJ2-7. The length of the CDR3 is 15 residues. Germline-derived CDR1 and CDR2 are LGHNA and YSLEER. The CDR3 loop is CASSPRGTRQYEQYF.

The J gene is TRBJ2-1, the V gene TRBV4-3; TCRdb returns TRBD2, unconfirmable since there is no DNA. The CDR3 is made up of 16 amino acids. The germline V gene encodes CDR1 LGHNA and CDR2 YSLEER. This CDR3 reads CASSQHLAGAYNEQFF.

The V call is TRBV24-1, the J call TRBJ2-6; TCRdb selects TRBD1, and the lack of DNA leaves this call unchecked. There are 14 residues in the CDR3. Per germline, CDR1 KGHDR and CDR2 SFDVKD. This CDR3 reads CAIHPGSGANVLTF.

The genes are TRBV28 and TRBJ2-1. The germline gives CDR1 MDHEN, CDR2 SYDVKM. The CDR3 runs 11 residues. The CDR3 sequence is CASSFLREQFF.

The chain employs TRBV15 and TRBJ1-2; lacking DNA, the TRBD1 call made by TCRdb goes unchecked. The CDR3 totals 17 residues. Germline V gene lookup returns CDR1 LNHNV and CDR2 YYDKDF (reference sequence). The CDR3: CATSRDLGGRGSYGYTF.

This chain joins TRBV11-2 and TRBJ2-3; TCRdb's D gene call, TRBD1, goes unchecked for lack of DNA. This CDR3 is 13 amino acids long. Per the germline V gene, CDR1 is SGHAT and CDR2 is FQNNGV. The CDR3 reads CASSGDTGTTQYF.

The genes are TRBV11-1 and TRBJ2-3; TCRdb designates TRBD2, a call that cannot be tested without DNA. Germline-derived CDR1 and CDR2 are SGHAT and FQDESV (reference sequence). This CDR3 contains 16 residues. The CDR3 sequence: CASSQAHSGVTDTQYF.

CDR3 sequence: CSASWGQKNTGELFF. V usage is TRBV20-1 and J usage is TRBJ2-2; TCRdb picks TRBD1, but there is no DNA to check that call. Germline V gene sequence: CDR1 DFQATT, CDR2 SNEGSKA (reference sequence). The CDR3 has 15 amino acids.

The chain carries TRBV5-4 and TRBJ2-7. The CDR3 totals 14 residues. Germline values: CDR1 SGHNT, CDR2 YYREEE (reference sequence). CDR3 residues: CASSAGRDPYEQYF.

V and J are TRBV11-1 and TRBJ2-3; as DNA is missing, the TRBD1 call by TCRdb cannot be tested. The CDR3 is made up of 17 amino acids. Per the germline V gene, CDR1 is SGHAT and CDR2 is FQDESV (reference sequence). The CDR3 here is CASSSFRGIHRTDTQYF.

The chain has TRBV7-2 and TRBJ2-7; TCRdb returns TRBD2, unconfirmable since there is no DNA. The length of the CDR3 is 17 residues. CDR1 and CDR2 from the germline V gene are SGHTA and FQGNSA. The CDR3 loop is CASSFAGTSGRSNEQYF.

The rearrangement joins TRBV5-1 to TRBJ1-3. Germline V CDR1 and CDR2: SGHRS, YFSETQ. This CDR3 spans 16 amino acids. The CDR3 here is CASSSKTGTSGNTIYF.

The chain joins TRBV5-4 to TRBJ2-7; TCRdb calls TRBD2, which cannot be checked without DNA. CDR1 SGHNT and CDR2 YYREEE come from the germline V gene (reference sequence). The length of the CDR3 is 15 residues. The chain's CDR3 is CASSPGLVVSYEQYF.

The chain joins TRBV19 to TRBJ2-7; TCRdb names TRBD1, which stays unverified in the absence of DNA. Germline CDR1 reads LNHDA; CDR2 reads SQIVND (reference sequence). The CDR3 is 15 amino acids. The CDR3 protein is CASSRPGAIPYEQYF. Based on the CDR3 plus reference TRBV19 and TRBJ2-7, the full variable domain is DGGITQSPKYLFRKEGQNVTLSCEQNLNHDAMYWYRQDPGQGLRLIYYSQIVNDFQKGDIAEGYSVSREKKESFPLTVTSAQKNPTAFYLCASSRPGAIPYEQYFGPGTRLTVT.

The chain has TRBV7-2 and TRBJ2-1. Germline assignment: CDR1 SGHTA and CDR2 FQGNSA. The CDR3 totals 15 residues. The chain's CDR3 is CASSTPNLSYNEQFF.

The CDR3: CASSLSGVLGEAFF. The chain recombines TRBV12-3 or TRBV12-4 with TRBJ1-1; TCRdb picks TRBD1, but there is no DNA to check that call. CDR3 length: 14 amino acids.

V and J are TRBV15 and TRBJ2-3; TCRdb designates TRBD2, a call that cannot be tested without DNA. The CDR3 totals 17 residues. Germline V gene data show CDR1 as LNHNV and CDR2 as YYDKDF (reference sequence). The chain's CDR3 is CATSRDKGTLRTDTQYF.

The chain employs TRBV28 and TRBJ1-2; the TRBD1 assignment by TCRdb is unverifiable without DNA. In germline, CDR1 is MDHEN, CDR2 SYDVKM. There are 16 residues in the CDR3. Here the CDR3 reads CASTGGGTRVSYGYTF.

J is TRBJ1-4 and V is TRBV28. Germline V gene sequence: CDR1 MDHEN, CDR2 SYDVKM. This CDR3 region has 13 residues. The CDR3 spells CASRDATNEKLFF.

V gene TRBV30 combines with J gene TRBJ2-3; as DNA is missing, the TRBD1 call by TCRdb cannot be tested. There are 12 residues in the CDR3. The germline V gene encodes CDR1 GTSNPN and CDR2 SVGIG (reference sequence). This CDR3 is CAWGGGGPVQYF.

V usage is TRBV20-1 and J usage is TRBJ2-2. This CDR3 spans 13 amino acids. Germline V CDR1 and CDR2: DFQATT, SNEGSKA (reference sequence). CDR3 region: CSARVGVAGELFF.

The gene calls are TRBV3-1 and TRBJ2-1; lacking DNA, the TRBD1 call made by TCRdb goes unchecked. Germline loops: CDR1 LGHDT, CDR2 YNNKEL (reference sequence). This CDR3 region has 14 residues. The CDR3 sequence: CASSPPLVAGLLFF.

The chain carries TRBV6-5 and TRBJ2-3; the D call of TRBD1 rests on TCRdb alone, since no DNA is present to check it. The CDR3 runs to 14 residues. From germline, CDR1 is MNHEY and CDR2 SVGAGI. The CDR3 sequence: CASSYGSRTDTQYF.

V is TRBV10-3 and J is TRBJ1-1; TCRdb designates TRBD1, a call that cannot be tested without DNA. CDR1 and CDR2 from the germline V gene are ENHRY and SYGVKD. The CDR3 has 15 amino acids. The CDR3 is CAISEPGQGATEAFF.

This chain joins TRBV10-2 and TRBJ2-3; TCRdb picks TRBD2, but there is no DNA to check that call. In germline, CDR1 is WSHSY, CDR2 SAAADI. The CDR3 has 17 amino acids. The CDR3 here is CASSESGGSTGTDTQYF.

This sequence joins TRBV5-1 and TRBJ2-1; without DNA, the TCRdb call of TRBD1 cannot be checked. Germline CDR1 is SGHRS and CDR2 is YFSETQ. CDR3 length: 13 residues. The CDR3 sequence: CASSRDPSQEQFF.